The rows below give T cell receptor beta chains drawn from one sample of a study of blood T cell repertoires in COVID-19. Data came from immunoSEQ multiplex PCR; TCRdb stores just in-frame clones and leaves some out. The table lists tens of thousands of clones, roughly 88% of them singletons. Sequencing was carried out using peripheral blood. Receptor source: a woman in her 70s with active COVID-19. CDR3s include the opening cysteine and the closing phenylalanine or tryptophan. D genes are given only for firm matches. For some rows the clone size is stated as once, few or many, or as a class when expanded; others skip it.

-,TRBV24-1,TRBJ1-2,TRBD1,CATGTGFLRDGYTF,TGTGCCACCGGGACAGGGTTTCTGAGGGATGGCTACACCTTC
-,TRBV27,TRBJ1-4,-,CASSPPGEEKLFF,TGTGCCAGCAGCCCCCCGGGAGAGGAAAAACTGTTTTTT
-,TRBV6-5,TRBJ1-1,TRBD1,CASSSAGQGEAFF,TGTGCCAGCAGTTCGGCGGGACAGGGTGAAGCTTTCTTT
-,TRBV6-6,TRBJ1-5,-,CASSYPDSSNQPQHF,TGTGCCAGCAGTTATCCGGACAGCAGCAATCAGCCCCAGCATTTT
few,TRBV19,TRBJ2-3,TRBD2,CASSGGTSGTPSTDTQYF,TGTGCCAGTAGTGGGGGGACTAGCGGGACCCCCAGCACAGATACGCAGTATTTT
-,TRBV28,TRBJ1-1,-,CASPPSGGKAEAFF,TGTGCCAGCCCTCCCTCAGGAGGAAAGGCTGAAGCTTTCTTT
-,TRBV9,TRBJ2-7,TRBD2,CASSVGGGVGEQYF,TGTGCCAGCAGCGTAGGGGGAGGGGTCGGCGAGCAGTACTTC
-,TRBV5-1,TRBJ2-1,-,CASSLQGSSYNEQFF,TGCGCCAGCAGCTTGCAGGGGAGCTCCTACAATGAGCAGTTCTTC
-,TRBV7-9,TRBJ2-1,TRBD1,CATDRGQGEQFF,TGTGCCACCGACAGGGGGCAGGGTGAGCAGTTCTTC
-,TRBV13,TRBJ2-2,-,CASSFMNTGELFF,TGTGCCAGCAGCTTCATGAACACCGGGGAGCTGTTTTTT
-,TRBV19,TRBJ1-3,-,CASSQGGQAGNTIYF,TGTGCCAGTAGTCAAGGAGGGCAGGCTGGAAACACCATATATTTT
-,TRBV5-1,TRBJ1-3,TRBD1,CASSPTGTGVGNTIYF,TGCGCCAGCAGCCCGACCGGGACAGGGGTAGGAAACACCATATATTTT
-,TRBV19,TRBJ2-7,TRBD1,CASSIGAGTGPYEQYF,TGTGCCAGTAGTATAGGGGCCGGGACAGGGCCCTACGAGCAGTACTTC
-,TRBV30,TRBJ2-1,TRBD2,CAWSGGGENEQFF,TGTGCCTGGTCGGGCGGGGGAGAAAATGAGCAGTTCTTC
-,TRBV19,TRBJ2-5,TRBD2,CASSLLAGGRIETQYF,TGTGCCAGTAGCCTCTTAGCGGGGGGTCGAATTGAGACCCAGTACTTC
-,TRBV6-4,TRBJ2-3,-,CASRGDSTDTQYF,TGTGCCAGCAGGGGAGATAGCACAGATACGCAGTATTTT
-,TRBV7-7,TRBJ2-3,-,CASSLRGGTDTQYF,TGTGCTAGCAGCTTACGCGGCGGCACAGATACGCAGTATTTT
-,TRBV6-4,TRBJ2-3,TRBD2,CASSSRGGPDTQYF,TGTGCCAGCAGTTCCCGGGGGGGCCCAGATACGCAGTATTTT
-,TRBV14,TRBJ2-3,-,CASSQVWGGTDTQYF,TGTGCCAGCAGCCAAGTGTGGGGGGGCACAGATACGCAGTATTTT
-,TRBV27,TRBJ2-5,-,CASSPDMLETQYF,TGTGCCAGCAGTCCGGACATGCTGGAGACCCAGTACTTC
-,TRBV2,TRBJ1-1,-,CASSYTEAFF,TGTGCCAGCAGCTACACTGAAGCTTTCTTT
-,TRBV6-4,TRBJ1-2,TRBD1,CASSDTGTGTGFGYTF,TGTGCCAGCAGTGACACGGGGACCGGGACAGGGTTTGGCTACACCTTC
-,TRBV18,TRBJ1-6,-,CASSPGGLNSPLHF,TGTGCCAGCTCACCCGGCGGGCTTAATTCACCCCTCCACTTT
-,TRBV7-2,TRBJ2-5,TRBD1,CASSLIWDRAGETQYF,TGTGCCAGCAGCTTAATTTGGGACAGGGCCGGAGAGACCCAGTACTTC
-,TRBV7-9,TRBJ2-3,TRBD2,CASSLVSAGGPDTQYF,TGTGCCAGCAGCTTAGTGTCAGCGGGGGGACCAGATACGCAGTATTTT
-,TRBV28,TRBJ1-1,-,CASSLGEAGSNTEAFF,TGTGCCAGCAGTCTCGGGGAGGCGGGGTCGAACACTGAAGCTTTCTTT
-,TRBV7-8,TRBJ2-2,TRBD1,CASRQGNTGELFF,TGTGCCAGCCGACAGGGGAACACCGGGGAGCTGTTTTTT
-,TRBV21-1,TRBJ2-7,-,CASSKAHGLLISVHF,TGTGCCAGCAGCAAAGCCCACGGACTCTTAATCTCAGTGCACTTC
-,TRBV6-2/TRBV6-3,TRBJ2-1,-,CASSYWSGYSYNEQFF,TGTGCCAGCAGTTACTGGAGCGGCTACTCCTACAATGAGCAGTTCTTC
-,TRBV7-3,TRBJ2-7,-,CASSPYSSSYEQYF,TGTGCCAGCAGCCCTTACTCGAGCTCCTACGAGCAGTACTTC
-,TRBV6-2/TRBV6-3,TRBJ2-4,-,CASSYSSNIQYF,TGTGCCAGCAGTTACTCCAGTAACATTCAGTACTTC
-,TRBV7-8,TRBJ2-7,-,CASSSYTGLSYEQYF,TGTGCCAGCAGCTCCTACACGGGACTCTCCTACGAGCAGTACTTC
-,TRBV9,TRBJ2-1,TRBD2,CASSVESLAGGEQFF,TGTGCCAGCAGCGTAGAAAGCCTAGCGGGGGGCGAGCAGTTCTTC
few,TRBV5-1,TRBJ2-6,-,CASGSRGLGANVLTF,TGCGCCAGCGGATCGCGGGGGCTAGGGGCCAACGTCCTGACTTTC
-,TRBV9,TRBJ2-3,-,CASSVDAENTDTQYF,TGTGCCAGCAGCGTAGATGCGGAGAACACAGATACGCAGTATTTT
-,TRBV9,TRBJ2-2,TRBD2,CASSVNRETGLTNTGELFF,TGTGCCAGCAGCGTAAATCGGGAGACGGGACTAACGAACACCGGGGAGCTGTTTTTT
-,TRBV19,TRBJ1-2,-,CASSIPRDKPYGYTF,TGTGCCAGTAGTATCCCCCGCGACAAGCCCTATGGCTACACCTTC
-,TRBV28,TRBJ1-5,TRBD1,CASSRQGRQPQHF,TGTGCCAGCAGCCGACAGGGACGCCAGCCCCAGCATTTT
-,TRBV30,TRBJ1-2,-,CAWRGLGYGYTF,TGTGCCTGGAGGGGGCTGGGCTATGGCTACACCTTC
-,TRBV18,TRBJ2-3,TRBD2,CASSQSSGGTDTQYF,TGTGCCAGCTCACAGTCTAGCGGGGGTACAGATACGCAGTATTTT
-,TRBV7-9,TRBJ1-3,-,CASSTAPGTTTGNTIYF,TGTGCCAGCAGCACGGCCCCTGGGACAACTACTGGAAACACCATATATTTT
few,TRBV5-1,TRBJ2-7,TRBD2,CASSGGLADYYEQYF,TGCGCCAGCAGCGGGGGACTAGCGGACTACTACGAGCAGTACTTC
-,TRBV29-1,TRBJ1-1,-,CSAATENTEAFF,TGCAGCGCCGCGACAGAGAACACTGAAGCTTTCTTT
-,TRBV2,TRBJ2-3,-,CASSEALRGTQYF,TGTGCCAGCAGTGAAGCGCTTCGGGGAACGCAGTATTTT
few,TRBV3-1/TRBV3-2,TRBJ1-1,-,CASSQGWTLTEAFF,TGTGCCAGCAGCCAAGGTTGGACACTCACTGAAGCTTTCTTT
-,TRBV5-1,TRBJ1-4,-,CASSSGQTSTNEKLFF,TGCGCCAGCAGCTCTGGACAGACTTCAACTAATGAAAAACTGTTTTTT
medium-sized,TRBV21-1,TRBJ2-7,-,CASSKSLLGTVTREQYF,TGTGCCAGCAGCAAATCCCTCCTGGGGACAGTAACCCGCGAGCAGTACTTC
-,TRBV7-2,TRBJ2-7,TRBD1,CASSPRQGGYEQYF,TGTGCCAGCAGCCCTCGACAGGGCGGCTACGAGCAGTACTTC
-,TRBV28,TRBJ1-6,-,CASRDSSYNSPLHF,TGTGCCAGCAGGGACAGCTCCTATAATTCACCCCTCCACTTT
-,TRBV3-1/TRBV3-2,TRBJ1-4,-,CASGTPNEKLFF,TGTGCCAGCGGGACACCTAATGAAAAACTGTTTTTT
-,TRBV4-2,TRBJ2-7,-,CASNRPGDYEQYF,TGTGCCAGCAACAGACCAGGGGACTACGAGCAGTACTTC
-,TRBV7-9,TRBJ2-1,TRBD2,CASRLTSGANGEQFF,TGTGCCAGCAGGTTGACTAGCGGTGCCAACGGGGAGCAGTTCTTC